The T cell receptor beta chain described here comes from a study of T cells in Graves' hyperthyroidism and ophthalmopathy. Details on this clonotype: Antigen: not known.

Uncontrolled infections, other autoimmune diseases, pregnancy or lactation led to exclusion of patients. V dropped 4 bases and J dropped 2 bases, with 18 bases sitting between them. Germline CDR1 and CDR2: SGHDT and YYEEEE. CDR3 length: 16 residues. RNA transcripts served as the template for amplifying TCR beta CDR3 regions. HTBI primers were employed in a first-round RT-PCR of the TCR CDR3. One entry per CDR3 protein results from TCRdb running MiXCR on the multiplex PCR reads. The sample carries over 400,000 distinct CDR3 sequences, approximately 23% recorded once. Study results and caveats: In validation, the model predicted ophthalmopathy. These predictions came a median about 6.5 months before onset. Also found in blood were most expanded thyroid clonotypes above 0.001.

The chain links TRBV5-6 to TRBJ1-1, with a tentative D call TRBD1 (5 bases). The TCR was taken from a woman in her sixties or seventies with Graves' ophthalmopathy. Input material: blood. In DNA form, the CDR3 reads TGTGCCAGCAGCGTGCGCTTGGGACGGAAAAACACTGAAGCTTTCTTT. Translated: CASSVRLGRKNTEAFF.